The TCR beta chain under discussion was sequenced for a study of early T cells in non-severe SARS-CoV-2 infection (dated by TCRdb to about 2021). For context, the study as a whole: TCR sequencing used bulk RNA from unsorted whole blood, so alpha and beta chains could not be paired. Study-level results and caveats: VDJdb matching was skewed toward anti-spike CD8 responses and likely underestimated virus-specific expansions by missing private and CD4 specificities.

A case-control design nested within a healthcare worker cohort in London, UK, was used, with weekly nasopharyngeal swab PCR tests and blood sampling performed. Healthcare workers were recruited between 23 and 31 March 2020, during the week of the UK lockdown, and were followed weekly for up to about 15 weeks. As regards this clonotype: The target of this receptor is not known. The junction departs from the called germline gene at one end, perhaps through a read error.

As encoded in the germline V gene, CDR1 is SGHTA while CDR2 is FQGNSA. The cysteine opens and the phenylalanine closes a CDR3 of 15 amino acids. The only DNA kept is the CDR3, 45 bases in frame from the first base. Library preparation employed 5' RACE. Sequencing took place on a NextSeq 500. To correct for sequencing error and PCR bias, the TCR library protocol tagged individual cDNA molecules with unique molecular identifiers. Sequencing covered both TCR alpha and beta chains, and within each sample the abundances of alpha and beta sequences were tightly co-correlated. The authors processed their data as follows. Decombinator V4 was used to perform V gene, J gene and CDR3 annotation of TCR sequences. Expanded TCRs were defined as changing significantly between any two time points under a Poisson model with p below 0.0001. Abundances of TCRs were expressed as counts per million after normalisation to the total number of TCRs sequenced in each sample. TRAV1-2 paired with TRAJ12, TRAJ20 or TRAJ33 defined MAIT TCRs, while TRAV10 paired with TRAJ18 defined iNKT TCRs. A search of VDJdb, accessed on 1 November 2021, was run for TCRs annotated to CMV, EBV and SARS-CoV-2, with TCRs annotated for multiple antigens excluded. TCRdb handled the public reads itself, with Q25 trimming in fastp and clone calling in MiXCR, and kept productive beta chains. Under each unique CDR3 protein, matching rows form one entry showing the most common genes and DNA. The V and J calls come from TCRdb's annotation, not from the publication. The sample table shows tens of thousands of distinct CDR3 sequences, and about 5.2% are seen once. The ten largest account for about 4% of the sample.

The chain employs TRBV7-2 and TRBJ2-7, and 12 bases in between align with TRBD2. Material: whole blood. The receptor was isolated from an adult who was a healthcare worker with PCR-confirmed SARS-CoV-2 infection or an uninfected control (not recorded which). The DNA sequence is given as TGTCCCAGCAGCTTAGCACCCGGGACTAGCGGGGAGCAGTACTTC. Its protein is CPSSLAPGTSGEQYF.